This T cell receptor (beta chain) was identified during a study of blood T cell repertoires in COVID-19. On the study more broadly: The United States, Italy and Spain supplied acute and convalescent COVID-19 samples. The cDNA or gDNA used as material had been derived from T cells, B-cell-depleted T cells, or PBMCs.

Trimming took 0 bases from V and 5 from J, leaving 13 bases between them. Germline CDR1 MNHEY, CDR2 SVGAGI. This CDR3 comprises 16 residues. As handled by the study authors: Amplifying reference gene primers gave estimates of nucleated cell counts. Data came from immunoSEQ multiplex PCR; TCRdb stores just in-frame clones and leaves some out. That table furnishes V, J and clone size, whereas the DNA furnished D and trimming. Here the sample spans over 200,000 clones, around 81% being singletons. This receptor was obtained from a man between 45 and 60 years old with active or convalescent COVID-19. Input material: peripheral blood. This chain joins TRBV6-5 and TRBJ1-4, with D uncertain. CDR3 region: CASSYSVSGSNEKLFF. DNA for the CDR3: TGTGCCAGCAGTTACTCAGTATCGGGATCCAATGAAAAACTGTTTTTT.